The entry below describes one T cell receptor (beta chain). No antigen is known for it. This sample was included in a study of response to subunit inactivated influenza vaccine. The CDR3 is 14 residues long. CDR1 SGDLS and CDR2 YYNGEE come from the germline V gene. The V end lost 3 bases, the J end lost 2 bases, and 10 bases lay between the germline ends. TCRdb recomputed calls from the RT-PCR reads with MiXCR, one row per CDR3 protein. The sample holds about 780,000 distinct CDR3 sequences, about 18% seen once. Study conclusions and caveats: After each seasonal influenza vaccination, few new T cells are recruited, the authors suggested.

Here the sequenced sample was PBMCs from blood, taken roughly 5 days after vaccination. The receptor's source is a man aged 45 to 65 who received an inactivated influenza vaccine. The chain is built from TRBV9 and TRBJ2-3; perhaps TRBD2 as D (6 bases). For the CDR3, the DNA is TGTGCCAGCAGCGGGGGACTCCTCACAGATACGCAGTATTTT. This translates into CASSGGLLTDTQYF.